The next 31 T cell receptor beta chains were all read from a single sample in a study of blood T cell repertoires in COVID-19. TCRdb's copy holds only in-frame clones and misses some; the assay was immunoSEQ multiplex PCR. Among 200,000 to 250,000 clones listed, approximately 87% were seen once. Sample: peripheral blood. These receptors all come from a woman aged 50 to 60 with acute or convalescent COVID-19.

The chain employs TRBV12-2 and TRBJ2-3; no DNA check was done on the table's D call, TRBD2. TRBV12-2 is reported as a pseudogene. The CDR3 is 14 residues long. The CDR3 coding sequence is TGTGCAAGGGGAGAAAAGCGGGACACAGATACGCAGTATTTT. This encodes CARGEKRDTDTQYF.

This clone was seen only a few times. CDR3 protein: CASSLSHNTGELFF. CDR3 nucleotide sequence: TGTGCCAGCAGTTTATCCCATAACACCGGGGAGCTGTTTTTT. The chain couples TRBV27 to TRBJ2-2; no clear D gene. The V end was cut by 0 bases, the J end by 2 bases, with 4 bases between. CDR3 length equals 14 residues. Germline V gene lookup returns CDR1 MNHEY and CDR2 SMNVEV (reference sequence).

This chain uses TRBV5-4 with TRBJ2-7; 8 nucleotides align to TRBD1. Germline values: CDR1 SGHNT, CDR2 YYREEE (reference sequence). This CDR3 contains 14 residues. V lost 6 bases to trimming and J lost 0 bases; unmatched junction nucleotides: 5. CDR3 DNA sequence: TGTGCCAGCAACCGGGACAGGAGCTCCTACGAGCAGTACTTC. Translating it yields CASNRDRSSYEQYF.

This clone has a handful of counts. The V call is TRBV10-3, the J call TRBJ1-4; 10 bases fit TRBD1. Germline CDR1 ENHRY, CDR2 SYGVKD. The trim removed 6 bases at V and 6 bases at J, leaving 4 bases unmatched. This CDR3 is built from 14 residues. As DNA, the CDR3 is TGTGCCATCAGGGCGGGGACAGGGGATGAAAAACTGTTTTTT. Translation gives CAIRAGTGDEKLFF.

In this sample, this clone turned up once. V usage is TRBV6-5 and J usage is TRBJ2-7, with 8 bases identical to TRBD1. This CDR3 spans 15 amino acids. V gave up 4 bases and J gave up 2 bases; unmatched junction bases: 7. Germline assignment: CDR1 MNHEY and CDR2 SVGAGI. CDR3 in amino acids: CASSSRTGSTYEQYF. DNA for the CDR3: TGTGCCAGCAGTTCCCGGACAGGGTCGACCTACGAGCAGTACTTC.

J is TRBJ1-1 and V is TRBV10-3; D call uncertain. CDR3 size: 11 residues. The germline V and J ends were trimmed by 11 bases and 3 bases, with 10 bases remaining between them. Germline V CDR1 and CDR2: ENHRY, SYGVKD. CDR3 sequence reads: CASRGDTEAFF. DNA for the CDR3: TGTGCCTCCCGGGGTGACACTGAAGCTTTCTTT.

The chain couples TRBV28 to TRBJ2-7; D gene ambiguous. CDR1 is MDHEN and CDR2 is SYDVKM in the germline V gene. The length of the CDR3 is 13 residues. V gave up 2 bases and J gave up 2 bases, with 7 bases separating them. The CDR3 reads CASSLGHPYEQYF. The CDR3 bases are TGTGCCAGCAGTTTAGGGCATCCCTACGAGCAGTACTTC.

This chain connects TRBV25-1 to TRBJ2-2; a weak D match, TRBD1 (5 bases). This CDR3 region has 12 residues. Trimming took off 6 bases at V and 5 bases at J, with 7 bases between the two ends. CDR1 and CDR2 (germline): MGHDK, SYGVNS. Written as DNA, the CDR3 is TGTGCCAGCAGGACAGCGACCGGGGAGCTGTTTTTT. Encoded protein: CASRTATGELFF. Full variable domain (outside the CDR3, taken from reference TRBV25-1 and TRBJ2-2): EADIYQTPRYLVIGTGKKITLECSQTMGHDKMYWYQQDPGMELHLIHYSYGVNSTEKGDLSSESTVSRIRTEHFPLTLESARPSHTSQYLCASRTATGELFFGEGSRLTVL.

The CDR3 DNA reads as TGTGCCAGCTCACCCCCCCAAGGCAGGCTGATCGATGGCTACACCTTC. It translates to CASSPPQGRLIDGYTF. V is TRBV18 and J is TRBJ1-2; D ambiguous. The CDR3 consists of 16 residues. V lost 3 bases to trimming and J lost 6 bases, with 20 bases between them. Germline CDR1 reads KGHSH; CDR2 reads LQKENI.

On this clone: This CDR3 is also generated by other DNA sequences in the sample. The chain is built from TRBV6-2 or TRBV6-3 and TRBJ2-1; 12 nucleotides agree with TRBD2. CDR1 and CDR2 (germline): MNHEY, SVGEGT. CDR3 length: 15 amino acids. Trimming removed 2 bases from V and 6 bases from J; junction bases left unmatched: 2. CDR3 region: CASSYGTSGSNEQFF. CDR3 nucleotides: TGTGCCAGCAGTTACGGGACTAGCGGGTCCAATGAGCAGTTCTTC.

V gene TRBV7-2 combines with J gene TRBJ2-1, with 8 bases fitting TRBD1. The CDR3 is 16 residues long. The germline CDR1 and CDR2 sequences are SGHTA and FQGNSA. The trim removed 3 bases at V and 7 bases at J, leaving 11 bases unmatched. The CDR3 DNA is TGTGCCAGCAGCTTTTCAGGGGGCGCGAATAAGAATGAGCAGTTCTTC. As protein: CASSFSGGANKNEQFF.

This clone was seen just once. The chain joins TRBV15 to TRBJ2-1, with D possibly matching TRBD1 (5 bases). The germline V gene encodes CDR1 LNHNV and CDR2 YYDKDF (reference sequence). V was pared by 0 bases and J by 7 bases, with 13 bases between. This CDR3 is built from 15 residues. In DNA form, the CDR3 reads TGTGCCACCAGCAGAGACAGGGCGCCAAATAATGAGCAGTTCTTC. Translated: CATSRDRAPNNEQFF.

V gene TRBV5-8 combines with J gene TRBJ2-3; 8 positions agree with TRBD2. Germline assignment: CDR1 SGHTS and CDR2 YDEGEE. This CDR3 is built from 13 residues. Trimming removed 4 bases from V and 3 bases from J; junction bases left unmatched: 1. The CDR3 spells CASSQRGTDTQYF. CDR3 coding DNA: TGTGCCAGCAGCCAGCGGGGGACAGATACGCAGTATTTT.

This chain connects TRBV7-8 to TRBJ2-3; 9 bases fit TRBD2. The germline V gene encodes CDR1 SGHVS and CDR2 FQNEAQ. V dropped 2 bases and J dropped 7; count of bases not matched to a gene: 4. The CDR3 has 14 amino acids. The CDR3 spells CASSLTSGSYTQYF. The CDR3 nucleotides are TGTGCCAGCAGCTTAACTAGCGGGTCCTATACGCAGTATTTT.

J is TRBJ2-2 and V is TRBV4-1, with 12 bases lining up with TRBD2. The junction had 18 bases not matched to a gene; V was cut back by 3 bases and J by 7 bases. Germline V lookup: CDR1 MGHRA, CDR2 YSYEKL. There are 20 residues in the CDR3. CDR3 protein: CASSQELASSGGAQGGELFF. The DNA for the CDR3 is TGCGCCAGCAGCCAGGAGCTTGCTTCTAGCGGGGGGGCCCAGGGCGGGGAGCTGTTTTTT.

This chain links TRBV25-1 with TRBJ2-1, with D unclear. The germline gives CDR1 MGHDK, CDR2 SYGVNS. The CDR3 totals 11 residues. Trimming pared 6 bases from V and 9 bases from J, leaving 9 bases between. The CDR3 DNA follows: TGTGCCAGCAGAGCGCCCGGTGAGCAGTTCTTC. Its translation is CASRAPGEQFF. Looking up the rest from reference TRBV25-1 and TRBJ2-1 gives the full variable domain: EADIYQTPRYLVIGTGKKITLECSQTMGHDKMYWYQQDPGMELHLIHYSYGVNSTEKGDLSSESTVSRIRTEHFPLTLESARPSHTSQYLCASRAPGEQFFGPGTRLTVL.

This chain joins TRBV30 and TRBJ1-3, with D perhaps matching TRBD1 (5 bases). Trimming cost V 1 base and J 5 bases, with 9 bases left between them. The CDR3 has 13 amino acids. Per germline, CDR1 GTSNPN and CDR2 SVGIG (reference sequence). This chain's CDR3 is CAWSEGARNTIYF. The CDR3, as DNA: TGTGCCTGGAGTGAAGGGGCCAGAAACACCATATATTTT.

The V and J genes are TRBV3-1 (or the pseudogene TRBV3-2) and TRBJ2-5, with 10 bases identical to TRBD1. The CDR3 is 16 amino acids. V was pared by 1 base and J by 5 bases, with 7 bases of the junction left unmatched. Germline V gene sequence: CDR1 LGHDT, CDR2 YNNKEL (reference sequence). The DNA of the CDR3 is TGTGCCAGCAGCCAAGGAATGACAGGGGGCGCGGAGACCCAGTACTTC. Amino acid sequence: CASSQGMTGGAETQYF.

A remark on this clone: Other DNA sequences from this sample encode an identical CDR3 as well. V is TRBV10-3 and J is TRBJ1-1; D gene ambiguous. This CDR3 is 13 amino acids long. Germline V gene sequence: CDR1 ENHRY, CDR2 SYGVKD. Trimming took 0 bases from V and 4 from J, leaving 6 bases between them. The CDR3 is CAISESGGTEAFF. The CDR3, as DNA: TGTGCCATCAGTGAGTCAGGAGGCACTGAAGCTTTCTTT.

The CDR3 protein is CASSAITGLDSPLHF. The CDR3 nucleotides are TGTGCCAGCAGCGCAATCACAGGTTTGGATTCACCCCTCCACTTT. The rearrangement uses TRBV9 and TRBJ1-6; a possible D gene is TRBD1 (5 bases). The CDR3 length is 15 residues. CDR1 is SGDLS and CDR2 is YYNGEE in the germline V gene. The ends were cut back, 3 bases at V and 8 bases at J, with 15 bases in the middle.

The chain employs TRBV7-2 and TRBJ2-3; 10 positions match TRBD2. Trimming cost V 4 bases and J 0 bases; bases outside gene matches: 7. The CDR3 spans 17 residues. Germline CDR1 and CDR2: SGHTA and FQGNSA. The CDR3 is CASSSPTSGRSTDTQYF. CDR3 DNA: TGTGCCAGCAGCTCCCCGACTAGCGGGCGAAGCACAGATACGCAGTATTTT.

The chain joins TRBV19 to TRBJ2-1, with D possibly matching TRBD1 (6 bases). The CDR3 has 14 amino acids. Trimming took 7 bases from V and 3 from J, leaving 13 bases between them. Germline assignment: CDR1 LNHDA and CDR2 SQIVND (reference sequence). CDR3 coding DNA: TGTGCCAGTAACCGGCAGGGGTTCTACAATGAGCAGTTCTTC. It translates to CASNRQGFYNEQFF.

The CDR3 region is CASSSQGAGSGNTIYF. CDR3 in DNA: TGTGCCAGCAGCTCGCAGGGGGCCGGATCAGGAAACACCATATATTTT. The chain joins TRBV5-4 to TRBJ1-3; 8 nucleotides align to TRBD1. This CDR3 is built from 16 residues. Germline values: CDR1 SGHNT, CDR2 YYREEE (reference sequence). The ends lost 3 bases at V and 4 bases at J; junction bases unmatched: 9.

The chain joins TRBV18 to TRBJ1-1; 11 bases fit TRBD1. Germline values: CDR1 KGHSH, CDR2 LQKENI. The CDR3 is 12 amino acids. The junction had 5 bases not matched to a gene; V was cut back by 6 bases and J by 11 bases. The CDR3: CASSSGQGDAFF. CDR3 in DNA: TGTGCCAGCTCTTCGGGACAGGGGGATGCTTTCTTT.

This chain uses TRBV6-5 with TRBJ2-7; D might be TRBD2 (7 bases). V lost 7 bases to trimming and J lost 0 bases, with 13 bases between them. This CDR3 spans 14 amino acids. Germline CDR1 is MNHEY and CDR2 is SVGAGI. The CDR3 bases are TGTGCCAGCACTGGAGGGGGGGGCTCCTACGAGCAGTACTTC. Amino acid sequence: CASTGGGGSYEQYF.

This sequence joins TRBV5-4 and TRBJ2-5; TRBD2 aligns across 10 bases. Germline V gene lookup returns CDR1 SGHNT and CDR2 YYREEE (reference sequence). V was pared by 4 bases and J by 5 bases, with 11 bases of the junction left unmatched. CDR3 length equals 16 residues. The DNA of the CDR3 is TGTGCCAGCAGCCCGTCCGGGACTAGCGTGGGGGAGACCCAGTACTTC. It translates to CASSPSGTSVGETQYF.

In its sample, this clone was seen once. The rearrangement links TRBV4-2 to TRBJ1-1, with D perhaps TRBD1 (5 bases). CDR1 is LGHNA and CDR2 is YNFKEQ in the germline V gene. The V and J ends lost 1 base and 3 bases respectively, with 15 bases between them. This CDR3 has 16 amino acids. The CDR3: CASSQVTGGGDTEAFF. The CDR3 DNA sequence: TGTGCCAGCAGCCAAGTCACGGGCGGGGGAGACACTGAAGCTTTCTTT.

This clone is a singleton in its sample. The V call is TRBV9, the J call TRBJ2-2, with 8 nucleotides matching TRBD1. The ends lost 3 bases at V and 7 bases at J; junction bases unmatched: 5. CDR3 size: 14 residues. The V gene's germline CDR1 is SGDLS and CDR2 YYNGEE. The DNA for the CDR3 is TGTGCCAGCAGCGCGCAGGGGGCCGGCGGGGAGCTGTTTTTT. The encoded protein is CASSAQGAGGELFF. The variable domain in full, completed from reference TRBV9 and TRBJ2-2, reads DSGVTQTPKHLITATGQRVTLRCSPRSGDLSVYWYQQSLDQGLQFLIQYYNGEERAKGNILERFSAQQFPDLHSELNLSSLELGDSALYFCASSAQGAGGELFFGEGSRLTVL.

The chain links TRBV10-3 to TRBJ2-3; 8 bases are a match to TRBD2. Germline assignment: CDR1 ENHRY and CDR2 SYGVKD. This CDR3 contains 14 residues. J lost 1 base, V lost 6 bases, and 3 bases had no gene match. The CDR3 DNA is TGTGCCATCAGAACTAGCGGAGGCACAGATACGCAGTATTTT. Residues: CAIRTSGGTDTQYF.

V gene TRBV24-1 combines with J gene TRBJ1-2; TRBD1 matches 9 bases. This CDR3 is 12 amino acids long. Germline loops: CDR1 KGHDR, CDR2 SFDVKD. V trimming: 9 bases; J trimming: 8 bases; junction bases outside the gene matches: 6. Written as DNA, the CDR3 is TGTGCCACCGCAAGGACAGGGGAAGGCTACACCTTC. This codes for CATARTGEGYTF.

The rearrangement links TRBV6-5 to TRBJ2-1; D is possibly TRBD2 (5 bases). Trimming stripped 7 bases from V and 4 bases from J, with 14 bases between. CDR3 length equals 14 residues. Germline V gene data show CDR1 as MNHEY and CDR2 as SVGAGI. The CDR3 DNA reads as TGTGCCAGCATCGGGGATCCCTTGTACAATGAGCAGTTCTTC. Protein: CASIGDPLYNEQFF.